This record concerns one TCR beta chain sequence. This record comes from a study of control samples from healthy donors and cancer patients. Only in-frame clones appear in the TCRdb table, and some are missing; sequencing was by immunoSEQ multiplex PCR. The sample holds about 120,000 clones; 70% to 90% are singletons and the top ten take roughly 3.3%. V lost 5 bases to trimming and J lost 0 bases, with 14 bases between them. Germline V CDR1 and CDR2: SGHTA, FQGNSA. This CDR3 has 16 amino acids. Sequenced: blood. This receptor was obtained from a man in his forties in good health. This chain links TRBV7-2 with TRBJ2-1; D remains unclear. The CDR3 loop reads CASSPRPLSSYNEQFF. In nucleotides, the CDR3 is TGTGCCAGCAGCCCCCGACCCCTGAGCTCCTACAATGAGCAGTTCTTC.